This record covers a single T cell receptor (beta chain). The sample originates from a study of cytomegalovirus exposure and HLA in healthy donors. PCR employed 60 Vbeta and 13 Jbeta primers. Assay: immunoSEQ multiplex PCR; the TCRdb copy retains only in-frame clones and omits some. The sample carries over 40,000 clones, over 55% recorded once. The origin of this receptor is a man aged 55 to 69 in good health and CMV-seropositive. What was sequenced was PBMCs.

CDR3 amino acids: CASSLVPQGKPQHF. The CDR3 DNA reads TGTGCCAGCAGCTTGGTCCCCCAGGGGAAGCCCCAGCATTTT. V is TRBV5-4 and J is TRBJ1-5, with a possible D match to TRBD1 (6 bases). V was shortened by 0 bases and J by 8 bases, with 12 bases between the two germline ends. Germline-derived CDR1 and CDR2 are SGHNT and YYREEE (reference sequence). This CDR3 has 14 residues.